Below are 20 T cell receptor beta chains sequenced from a single sample in a study of T cell clonality in common variable immunodeficiency. Study-wide results and limits: Common variable immunodeficiency TCR beta sequences reportedly had fewer deletions and N-nucleotide insertions.

These TCRs' antigens remain unknown. Repertoires were generated with immunoSEQ multiplex PCR, while TCRdb's copy carries only in-frame clones and drops some. Altogether roughly 34,000 clones were found in the sample, and no singletons occur. The sequenced sample consisted of peripheral blood mononuclear cells. Receptors were obtained from a human donor with common variable immunodeficiency.

This clone has a handful of counts. Coverage ceases 3 residues before the CDR3 finishes, and the germline J gene fills in the end. This rearrangement joins TRBV6-2 or TRBV6-3 to TRBJ2-7; D may be TRBD1 or TRBD2 (5 bases each). CDR3 length: 15 residues. V lost 2 bases, J lost 4 bases, and 15 bases lay in between. Germline CDR1 MNHEY, CDR2 SVGEGT. CDR3 sequence reads: CASSYPVGESYEQYF. The DNA read from the CDR3 is TGTGCCAGCAGTTACCCAGTAGGGGAGTCTTACGAG.

This clone turned up a few times. Read coverage stops 3 residues before the CDR3 terminus; the germline J gene supplies the remainder. The V call is TRBV7-9, the J call TRBJ1-1; 7 bases are shared with TRBD1. Germline lookup yields CDR1 SEHNR and CDR2 FQNEAQ (reference sequence). The CDR3 runs to 15 residues. The ends lost 7 bases at V and 4 bases at J; junction bases unmatched: 12. CDR3 DNA (partial): TGTGCCAGCATCCCCGTTGTCTCAGGGGGCACTGAA. Encoded protein: CASIPVVSGGTE. The full CDR3 sequence reads CASIPVVSGGTEAFF.

This clone was seen more than once but under ten times. The read gets to within 3 residues of the CDR3 end, and the germline J gene fills in the rest. The chain uses TRBV30 and TRBJ2-7, with 7 positions matching TRBD1. Germline assignment: CDR1 GTSNPN and CDR2 SVGIG (reference sequence). CDR3 length: 17 residues. The V and J ends lost 2 bases and 3 bases, in that order; junction bases with no gene match: 16. The covered CDR3 bases are TGTGCCTGGAGTCTTAGCCTCCCGGGACAGCTACTCTACGAG. Translated: CAWSLSLPGQLLYE. The full-length CDR3 reads as CAWSLSLPGQLLYEQYF.

This clone was detected ten times or more. The read gets to within 3 residues of the CDR3 end, and the germline J gene fills in the rest. V and J are TRBV5-1 and TRBJ2-3, with 10 nucleotides matching TRBD2. The CDR3 sequence is 19 residues long. V lost 6 bases to trimming and J lost 4 bases; unmatched junction nucleotides: 20. Germline loops: CDR1 SGHRS, CDR2 YFSETQ. The CDR3: CASTPSRASGSMTSDTQYF. The CDR3 DNA, read in part, is TGCGCCAGCACGCCGTCCCGGGCTAGCGGGAGCATGACCTCAGATACG.

This clone was found a few times. The read ends 3 residues before the CDR3 terminus; that terminus is restored from the germline J gene. V gene TRBV6-4 combines with J gene TRBJ2-5; 16 nucleotides agree with TRBD2. From germline, CDR1 is MRHNA and CDR2 SNTAGT. The CDR3 sequence is 18 residues long. With V trimmed by 6 bases and J by 2 bases, 9 bases remained unmatched. CDR3 sequence: CASRDDRGLAGGQETQYF. The part of the CDR3 DNA that was read is TGTGCCAGCAGAGACGATCGGGGACTAGCGGGAGGGCAAGAGACC.

With respect to this clone: The read finishes 3 residues shy of the CDR3 end, and the germline J gene is used to complete it. This chain links TRBV19 with TRBJ1-1, with D possibly matching TRBD1 (5 bases). CDR3 length: 13 residues. Germline CDR1 LNHDA, CDR2 SQIVND (reference sequence). V lost 8 bases to trimming and J lost 3 bases, with 13 bases between them. The covered CDR3 bases are TGTGCCAGTGGGCCAGGGTTTGACACTGAA. Its protein is CASGPGFDTE. The entire CDR3 protein reads CASGPGFDTEAFF.

The table lists this clone with many counts. Read sequence stops 3 residues before the CDR3 end, and the germline J gene provides the missing end. This chain connects TRBV20-1 to TRBJ1-1, with a tentative D call TRBD1 (5 bases). Trimming removed 2 bases at V and 0 bases at J, with 10 bases between. CDR3 size: 14 residues. Looked up from germline, CDR1 is DFQATT and CDR2 is SNEGSKA (reference sequence). The CDR3 loop reads CSARKTEMNTEAFF. CDR3 DNA, as far as it was read: TGCAGTGCTAGAAAGACAGAAATGAACACTGAA.

CDR3 DNA, as far as it was read: TGTGCCAGCTCATTCTTCTTGGCGGGAGTTGGGTATGAG. The encoded protein is CASSFFLAGVGYE. The entire CDR3 sequence reads CASSFFLAGVGYEQFF. This chain uses TRBV18 with TRBJ2-1; 7 bases map to TRBD2. The CDR3 end is not reached by the read, which stops 3 residues before it; the germline J gene fills it in. The junction had 15 bases not matched to a gene; V was cut back by 5 bases and J by 8 bases. The CDR3 extends over 16 amino acids. CDR1 KGHSH and CDR2 LQKENI come from the germline V gene.

About this clone: The sequenced fragment ends 3 residues before the CDR3 boundary, so the rest is inferred from the germline J gene. The chain joins TRBV19 to TRBJ1-1; maybe TRBD1 (5 bases). Germline assignment: CDR1 LNHDA and CDR2 SQIVND (reference sequence). Trimming pared 3 bases from V and 1 base from J, leaving 18 bases between. The CDR3 totals 17 residues. Incomplete CDR3 DNA: TGTGCCAGTAGTATTAACAGGCTGAATTACGGGAACACTGAA. Translating it yields CASSINRLNYGNTE. The whole CDR3 region reads CASSINRLNYGNTEAFF. Using reference TRBV19 and TRBJ1-1 for the parts outside the CDR3, the full variable domain is DGGITQSPKYLFRKEGQNVTLSCEQNLNHDAMYWYRQDPGQGLRLIYYSQIVNDFQKGDIAEGYSVSREKKESFPLTVTSAQKNPTAFYLCASSINRLNYGNTEAFFGQGTRLTVV.

This clone was found many times. The CDR3 end is not reached by the read, which stops 3 residues before it; the germline J gene fills it in. This sequence joins TRBV9 and TRBJ2-3, with 8 bases identical to TRBD2. With 4 bases clipped from V and 0 bases from J, the junction kept 4 bases outside the gene matches. CDR3 length: 15 residues. Germline lookup yields CDR1 SGDLS and CDR2 YYNGEE. CDR3 sequence: CASSPLAASTDTQYF. CDR3 DNA, as far as it was read: TGTGCCAGCAGCCCACTAGCGGCTAGCACAGATACG.

Comment on this clone: The read halts 3 residues ahead of the CDR3 end, with the missing end drawn from the germline J gene. The chain combines TRBV2 with TRBJ2-7; D is ambiguous. V was trimmed by 3 bases and J by 0 bases, leaving 15 bases between them. Germline CDR1 reads SNHLY; CDR2 reads FYNNEI. This CDR3 has 16 amino acids. The DNA read from the CDR3 is TGTGCCAGCAGTGAGAGTCCAGGAGATAACTCCTACGAG. Its protein is CASSESPGDNSYE. The complete CDR3 sequence is CASSESPGDNSYEQYF.

In this sample, this clone turned up many times. The CDR3 goes on 3 residues after the read ends, and that part is filled in from the germline J gene. This chain connects TRBV14 to TRBJ2-1; 7 bases agree with TRBD1. Germline V lookup: CDR1 SGHDN, CDR2 FVKESK. The junction had 10 bases not matched to a gene; V was cut back by 4 bases and J by 1 base. This CDR3 region has 17 residues. The CDR3 reads CASSRPHYRGSYNEQFF. The CDR3 DNA, read in part, is TGTGCCAGCAGCCGACCACATTACAGGGGTTCCTACAATGAG. The entire variable domain, with the rest obtained from reference TRBV14 and TRBJ2-1, is as follows: EAGVTQFPSHSVIEKGQTVTLRCDPISGHDNLYWYRRVMGKEIKFLLHFVKESKQDESGMPNNRFLAERTGGTYSTLKVQPAELEDSGVYFCASSRPHYRGSYNEQFFGPGTRLTVL.

For this clone: The read ends 3 residues shy of where the CDR3 ends; the end is completed using the germline J gene. J is TRBJ2-5 and V is TRBV7-7; TRBD2 aligns across 10 bases. This CDR3 is built from 17 residues. Germline V gives CDR1 SSHAT, CDR2 FNYEAQ (reference sequence). V trimming: 4 bases; J trimming: 3 bases; junction bases outside the gene matches: 11. The sequenced CDR3 bases are TGTGCCAGCAGCTCCCTGGGGAAACTAGCGGGGAAAGAGACC. Translated: CASSSLGKLAGKET. The full CDR3 sequence reads CASSSLGKLAGKETQYF.

This clone was seen many times. The CDR3 is cut off 3 residues early in the read; its end comes from the germline J gene. J is TRBJ2-5 and V is TRBV29-1; 8 nucleotides agree with TRBD2. Germline V gene sequence: CDR1 SQVTM, CDR2 ANQGSEA. The V segment lost 4 bases and the J segment 4 bases; nucleotides outside the gene matches: 8. The CDR3 sequence is 14 residues long. The CDR3 DNA, read in part, is TGCAGCGTTGTTAGCGGGGCGAGTCTAGAGACC. As protein: CSVVSGASLET. From start to end, the CDR3 is CSVVSGASLETQYF.

This clone was counted a few times. The sequence runs out 3 residues before the end of the CDR3; the remainder is reconstructed from the germline J gene. The chain is built from TRBV10-1 and TRBJ2-7; 15 bases agree with TRBD2. CDR3 length: 18 residues. V lost 5 bases, J lost 3 bases, and 11 bases stayed unmatched. Germline values: CDR1 WNHNN, CDR2 SYGVQD (reference sequence). CDR3 loop: CASSTPGTSGRSRYEQYF. Partial CDR3 DNA: TGCGCCAGCAGTACACCCGGGACTAGCGGGAGGTCCCGCTACGAG.

Ten or more counts support this clone. The missing CDR3 end, 3 residues past where the read stops, is filled in from the germline J gene. V and J are TRBV10-2 and TRBJ2-1; 10 nucleotides align to TRBD1. V was clipped by 10 bases and J by 4 bases; unmatched bases: 7. The V gene's germline CDR1 is WSHSY and CDR2 SAAADI. This CDR3 is built from 14 residues. CDR3 loop: CAISGQGPYNEQFF. The sequenced part of the CDR3 DNA is TGCGCCATTTCGGGACAGGGGCCTTACAATGAG.

This clone was observed many times. The CDR3 end lies 3 residues beyond the end of the read and is filled in from the germline J gene. The rearrangement links TRBV7-9 to TRBJ2-7; D perhaps matches TRBD1 (5 bases). The CDR3 contains 15 residues. Between the trimmed V and J ends, which lost 2 bases and 5 bases, there was a span of 16 bases. Germline V gene data show CDR1 as SEHNR and CDR2 as FQNEAQ (reference sequence). The CDR3 bases that were read are TGTGCCAGCAGCTTATCAGGGTCCCTACCCGACGAG. Its protein product is CASSLSGSLPDE. Given in full, the CDR3 is CASSLSGSLPDEQYF.

This clone came up a few times. The read ends 3 residues early relative to the CDR3; the germline J gene fills the gap. This chain connects TRBV7-8 to TRBJ2-5; 7 bases match TRBD2. Looked up from germline, CDR1 is SGHVS and CDR2 is FQNEAQ. V lost 2 bases and J lost 0; bases outside the gene matches: 12. The CDR3 contains 18 residues. CDR3 bases read: TGTGCCAGCAGCTTATCCCTAATAATGACTAGCTACCAAGAGACC. It specifies CASSLSLIMTSYQET. The entire CDR3 sequence reads CASSLSLIMTSYQETQYF. The complete variable domain, with remaining parts taken from reference TRBV7-8 and TRBJ2-5, reads GAGVSQSPRYKVAKRGQDVALRCDPISGHVSLFWYQQALGQGPEFLTYFQNEAQLDKSGLPSDRFFAERPEGSVSTLKIQRTQQEDSAVYLCASSLSLIMTSYQETQYFGPGTRLLVL.

Notes on this clone: The CDR3 extends 3 residues past the end of the read, so its final part is completed from the germline J gene. The chain joins TRBV19 to TRBJ2-1, with 11 bases matching TRBD2. This CDR3 contains 16 residues. The V and J ends lost 7 bases and 4 bases, in that order; junction bases with no gene match: 9. Germline CDR1 is LNHDA and CDR2 is SQIVND (reference sequence). The CDR3: CASTPSGRLRYNEQFF. The sequenced CDR3 bases are TGTGCCAGTACACCTAGCGGGAGGCTCCGTTACAATGAG. Complete variable domain (other parts from reference TRBV19 and TRBJ2-1): DGGITQSPKYLFRKEGQNVTLSCEQNLNHDAMYWYRQDPGQGLRLIYYSQIVNDFQKGDIAEGYSVSREKKESFPLTVTSAQKNPTAFYLCASTPSGRLRYNEQFFGPGTRLTVL.

The chain's CDR3 is CASRQQGYTGELFF. CDR3 DNA, as far as it was read: TGTGCCAGCAGGCAACAGGGTTACACCGGGGAG. This sequence joins TRBV2 and TRBJ2-2; TRBD1 is a possible D gene (6 bases). The CDR3 end falls 3 residues outside the read, so it is completed with the germline J gene. Germline V gene sequence: CDR1 SNHLY, CDR2 FYNNEI. The V end lost 6 bases, the J end lost 3 bases, and 11 bases lay between the germline ends. The CDR3 extends over 14 amino acids.